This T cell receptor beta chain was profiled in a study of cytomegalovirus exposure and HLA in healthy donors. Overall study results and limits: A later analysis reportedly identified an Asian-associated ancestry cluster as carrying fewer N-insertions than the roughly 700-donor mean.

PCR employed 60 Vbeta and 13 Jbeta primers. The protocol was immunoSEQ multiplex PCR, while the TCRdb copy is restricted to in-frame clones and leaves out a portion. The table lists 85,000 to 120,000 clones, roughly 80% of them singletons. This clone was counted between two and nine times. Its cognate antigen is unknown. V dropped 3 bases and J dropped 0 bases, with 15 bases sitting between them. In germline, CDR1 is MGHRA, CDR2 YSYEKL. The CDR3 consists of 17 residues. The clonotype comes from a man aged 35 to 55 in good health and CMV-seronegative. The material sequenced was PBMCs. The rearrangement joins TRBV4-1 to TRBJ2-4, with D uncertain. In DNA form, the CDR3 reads TGCGCCAGCAGCCATCCCAGAGGTGCCCTAGCCAAAAACATTCAGTACTTC. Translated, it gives CASSHPRGALAKNIQYF.